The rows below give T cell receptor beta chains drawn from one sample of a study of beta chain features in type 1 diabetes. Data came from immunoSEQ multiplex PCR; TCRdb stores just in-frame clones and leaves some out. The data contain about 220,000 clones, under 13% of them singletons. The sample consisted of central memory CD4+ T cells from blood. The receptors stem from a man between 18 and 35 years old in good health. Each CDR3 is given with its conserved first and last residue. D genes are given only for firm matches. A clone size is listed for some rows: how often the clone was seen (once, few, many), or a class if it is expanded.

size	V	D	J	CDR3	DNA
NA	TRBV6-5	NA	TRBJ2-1	CASSAGTELDNEQFF	TGTGCCAGCAGTGCTGGGACTGAACTTGACAATGAGCAGTTCTTC
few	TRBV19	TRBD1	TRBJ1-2	CASTPTGTYGYTF	TGTGCCAGTACCCCGACAGGGACCTATGGCTACACCTTC
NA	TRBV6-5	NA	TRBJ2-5	CASNRASTKTQYF	TGTGCCAGCAATCGGGCTTCGACGAAGACCCAGTACTTC
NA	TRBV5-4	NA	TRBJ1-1	CASSLGGRQENTEAFF	TGTGCCAGCAGCTTGGGTGGACGGCAAGAGAACACTGAAGCTTTCTTT
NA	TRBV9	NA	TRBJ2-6	CASSVSGANVLTF	TGTGCCAGCAGCGTCTCTGGGGCCAACGTCCTGACTTTC
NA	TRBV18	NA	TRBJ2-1	CASSRDPPEQFF	TGTGCCAGCTCACGTGACCCCCCTGAGCAGTTCTTC
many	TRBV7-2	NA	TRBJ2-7	CASSLSSDREEQYF	TGTGCCAGCAGCTTGTCATCCGACAGAGAAGAGCAGTACTTC
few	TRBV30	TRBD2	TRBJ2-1	CAWRFKAGNEQFF	TGTGCCTGGAGGTTTAAAGCGGGGAATGAGCAGTTCTTC
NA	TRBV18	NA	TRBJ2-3	CASSPGGQDTQYF	TGTGCCAGCTCACCAGGGGGTCAAGATACGCAGTATTTT
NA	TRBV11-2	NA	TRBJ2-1	CASSLGREYNEQFF	TGTGCCAGCAGCTTAGGTAGGGAGTACAATGAGCAGTTCTTC
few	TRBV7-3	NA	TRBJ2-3	CASTLGGGTDTQYF	TGTGCCAGCACCCTGGGAGGAGGCACAGATACGCAGTATTTT
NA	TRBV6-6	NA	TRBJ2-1	CASSHRDNEQFF	TGTGCCAGCAGCCATCGGGACAATGAGCAGTTCTTC
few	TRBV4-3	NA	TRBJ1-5	CASSQDLDQPQHF	TGCGCCAGCAGCCAAGATCTAGACCAGCCCCAGCATTTT
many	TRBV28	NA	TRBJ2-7	CASSNREGTYEQYF	TGTGCCAGCAGCAACAGGGAAGGAACCTACGAGCAGTACTTC
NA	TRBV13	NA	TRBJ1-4	CASSADFNEKLFF	TGTGCCAGCAGTGCGGACTTTAATGAAAAACTGTTTTTT
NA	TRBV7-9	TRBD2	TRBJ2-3	CASKLAGGADTQYF	TGTGCCAGCAAACTAGCGGGAGGGGCAGATACGCAGTATTTT
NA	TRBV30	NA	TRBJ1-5	CAWSGGYNNQPQHF	TGTGCCTGGAGTGGAGGCTATAACAATCAGCCCCAGCATTTT
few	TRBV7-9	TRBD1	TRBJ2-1	CASSFGGQGSQEQFF	TGTGCCAGCAGCTTTGGGGGACAGGGGTCCCAGGAGCAGTTCTTC
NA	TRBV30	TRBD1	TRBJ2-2	CAWRARGQGFIGELFF	TGTGCCTGGAGAGCCAGGGGGCAGGGTTTTATCGGGGAGCTGTTTTTT
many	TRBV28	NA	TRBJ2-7	CASTDRIIYEQYF	TGTGCCAGCACCGACAGGATTATCTACGAGCAGTACTTC
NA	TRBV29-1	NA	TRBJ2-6	CSVSNSGANVLTF	TGCAGCGTGTCGAACTCTGGGGCCAACGTCCTGACTTTC
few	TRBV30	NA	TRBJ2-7	CAWRLERSSYEQYF	TGTGCCTGGAGGCTCGAGCGGAGCTCCTACGAGCAGTACTTC
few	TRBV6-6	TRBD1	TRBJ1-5	CASRIGTDNQPQHF	TGTGCCAGCAGAATAGGGACAGACAATCAGCCCCAGCATTTT
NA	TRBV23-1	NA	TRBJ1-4	CASLRWAREEKLFF	TGCGCCAGTTTAAGATGGGCCCGGGAGGAAAAACTGTTTTTT
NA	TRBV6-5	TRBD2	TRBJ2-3	CASSFGRESTDTQYF	TGTGCCAGCAGTTTTGGGCGGGAGAGCACAGATACGCAGTATTTT
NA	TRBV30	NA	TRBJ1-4	CAWKTVGRGEKLFF	TGTGCCTGGAAAACGGTCGGCCGAGGGGAAAAACTGTTTTTT
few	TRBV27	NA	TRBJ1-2	CASSSHPGKMYGYTF	TGTGCCAGCAGTTCCCACCCAGGGAAAATGTATGGCTACACCTTC
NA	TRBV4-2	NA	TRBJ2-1	CASSQGITGRINEQFF	TGTGCCAGCAGCCAAGGGATCACAGGGCGGATCAATGAGCAGTTCTTC
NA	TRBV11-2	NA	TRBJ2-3	CASSLTLKGTDTQYF	TGTGCCAGCAGCCTCACGCTTAAGGGCACAGATACGCAGTATTTT
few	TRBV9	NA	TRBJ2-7	CASSEGPLGTYEQYF	TGTGCCAGCAGCGAGGGACCCCTCGGCACCTACGAGCAGTACTTC
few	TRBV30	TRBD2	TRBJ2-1	CAWNLLAGVSNEQFF	TGTGCCTGGAACCTACTAGCGGGAGTTTCCAATGAGCAGTTCTTC
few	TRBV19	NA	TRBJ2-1	CASRGRGYNEQFF	TGTGCCAGTAGGGGGCGGGGCTACAATGAGCAGTTCTTC
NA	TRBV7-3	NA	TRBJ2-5	CASSYGGDQETQYF	TGTGCCAGCAGCTATGGCGGGGACCAAGAGACCCAGTACTTC
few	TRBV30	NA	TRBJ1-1	CAWAIQPGAEAFF	TGTGCCTGGGCCATACAGCCGGGGGCTGAAGCTTTCTTT
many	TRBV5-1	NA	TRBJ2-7	CASSEQGVQYF	TGCGCCAGCAGCGAACAGGGTGTGCAGTACTTC
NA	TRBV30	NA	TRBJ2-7	CAWSGGIGQYF	TGTGCCTGGAGTGGTGGAATAGGGCAGTACTTC
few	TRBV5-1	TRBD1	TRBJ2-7	CASRGQGASYEQYF	TGCGCCAGCAGAGGACAGGGGGCCTCCTACGAGCAGTACTTC
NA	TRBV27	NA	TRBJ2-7	CASSLRGGRYEQYF	TGTGCCAGCAGTTTAAGGGGGGGACGCTACGAGCAGTACTTC
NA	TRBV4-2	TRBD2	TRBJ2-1	CASSVRLAGTRNEYNEQFF	TGTGCCAGCAGCGTCCGTCTAGCGGGCACACGCAACGAATACAATGAGCAGTTCTTC
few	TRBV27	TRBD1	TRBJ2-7	CASSFRGRTYEQYF	TGTGCCAGCAGTTTCAGGGGGCGAACCTACGAGCAGTACTTC
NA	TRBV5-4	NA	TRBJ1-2	CASSLGAGNYGYTF	TGTGCCAGCAGCTTGGGAGCGGGGAACTATGGCTACACCTTC
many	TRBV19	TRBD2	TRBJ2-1	CASSTRSGRARNEQFF	TGTGCCAGTAGTACCCGAAGCGGGAGGGCTCGCAATGAGCAGTTCTTC
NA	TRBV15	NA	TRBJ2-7	CATSRHGPGALVNEQYF	TGTGCCACCAGCAGACATGGGCCGGGCGCGCTTGTCAACGAGCAGTACTTC
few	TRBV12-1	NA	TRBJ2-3	CARARRKSTDTQYF	TGTGCCAGGGCGCGACGGAAAAGCACAGATACGCAGTATTTT
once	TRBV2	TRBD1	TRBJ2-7	CASSRQGTGLSYEQYF	TGTGCCAGCAGTAGACAGGGTACGGGTTTGAGTTACGAGCAGTACTTC
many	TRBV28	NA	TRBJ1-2	CASSPPGSYYGYTF	TGTGCCAGCAGCCCTCCGGGGAGCTACTATGGCTACACCTTC
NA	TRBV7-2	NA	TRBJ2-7	CASSLELGRGSYEQYF	TGTGCCAGCAGCTTAGAACTGGGCAGGGGCTCCTACGAGCAGTACTTC
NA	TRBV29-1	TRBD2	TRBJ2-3	CSVGTGGDTQYF	TGCAGCGTTGGGACGGGAGGAGATACGCAGTATTTT
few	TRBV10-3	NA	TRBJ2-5	CAISPGQEETQYF	TGTGCCATCAGCCCCGGGCAGGAAGAGACCCAGTACTTC
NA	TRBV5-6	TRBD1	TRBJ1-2	CASSIPPGQGNGYTF	TGTGCCAGCAGCATACCTCCGGGACAGGGAAATGGCTACACCTTC
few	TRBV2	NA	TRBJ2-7	CASSEGAYEQYF	TGTGCCAGCAGTGAGGGGGCCTACGAGCAGTACTTC
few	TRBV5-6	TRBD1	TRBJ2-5	CASSLGGQGQETQYF	TGTGCCAGCAGCTTGGGGGGACAGGGTCAAGAGACCCAGTACTTC
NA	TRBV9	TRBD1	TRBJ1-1	CASSVGQGTIWNTEAFF	TGTGCCAGCAGCGTAGGACAGGGGACTATCTGGAACACTGAAGCTTTCTTT
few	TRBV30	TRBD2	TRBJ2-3	CAGGGTLTDTQYF	TGTGCCGGGGGGGGGACTCTCACAGATACGCAGTATTTT